The clone carrying this T cell receptor (beta chain) was detected a few times. Its antigen is as yet unknown. This CDR3 contains 21 residues. Deletions cut 0 bases from V and 6 bases from J, with 33 bases between. Germline V lookup: CDR1 LGHNA, CDR2 YNFKEQ. Hyperthyroidism patients were newly diagnosed, had disease duration under 2 months, and were aged 18 to 65 years. Clinical symptoms, serum thyroxine and TRAb, thyroid ultrasound and orbital computed tomography together formed the diagnostic basis. These data come from a study of T cells in Graves' hyperthyroidism and ophthalmopathy. Amplified regions were TCR beta CDR3 sequences from RNA transcripts. First-round RT-PCR of the TCR CDR3 relied on the HTBI primer set. MiXCR, applied by TCRdb to the multiplex PCR reads, yields one record per CDR3 protein. The table records roughly 380,000 distinct CDR3 sequences, approximately 14% of them present only once.

Study-level findings and limits: Classification by a 13 V-J model distinguished ophthalmopathy from stable hyperthyroidism.

The clonotype was recovered from a woman aged 60-70 years with Graves' hyperthyroidism. Input material: blood. The V gene is TRBV4-2, the J gene TRBJ2-7; either TRBD1 or TRBD2 may fit D (6 bases each). CDR3 residues: CASSQDLIPTTRGDPGLEQYF. CDR3 sequence (DNA): TGTGCCAGCAGCCAAGACCTGATCCCTACCACGAGGGGGGATCCCGGCCTCGAGCAGTACTTC.